This is a list of T cell receptor beta chains from one sample in a study of blood T cell repertoires in COVID-19. The protocol was immunoSEQ multiplex PCR, while the TCRdb copy is restricted to in-frame clones and leaves out a portion. The sample includes 300,000 to 450,000 clones, around 87% seen only once; the top ten take more than 1.5%. Sequencing used PBMCs or T cells enriched from blood (not recorded which). The receptor source for this set is a man between 40 and 49 years old in a cohort exposed to, infected with or recovered from COVID-19 (not recorded which). Each CDR3 is given with its conserved first and last residue. D genes are given only for firm matches. Some rows have no size entry. The others give once, few or many, or a class for an expanded clone.

clone size	J gene	V gene	D gene	CDR3 protein	CDR3 DNA
-	TRBJ2-7	TRBV6-2/TRBV6-3	-	CASSQRTDQQYF	TGTGCCAGCAGTCAACGGACAGACCAGCAGTACTTC
-	TRBJ1-5	TRBV19	-	CASSMGGGLGSQPQHF	TGTGCCAGTAGTATGGGCGGGGGGCTCGGGTCGCAGCCCCAGCATTTT
-	TRBJ1-1	TRBV7-6	-	CASSLQVNTEAFF	TGTGCCAGCAGCTTACAGGTAAACACTGAAGCTTTCTTT
-	TRBJ2-1	TRBV6-5	TRBD1	CASSPGTGSIGQFF	TGTGCCAGCAGCCCGGGGACAGGGTCGATAGGGCAGTTCTTC
once	TRBJ1-2	TRBV2	-	CASSLNVRGYTF	TGTGCCAGCAGTCTTAATGTCCGGGGCTACACCTTC
few	TRBJ2-3	TRBV18	TRBD1	CASSPGQEKDTQYF	TGTGCCAGCTCACCCGGACAGGAGAAAGATACGCAGTATTTT
-	TRBJ2-2	TRBV6-2/TRBV6-3	TRBD2	CASSRRTSIGTGELFF	TGTGCCAGCAGCCGCCGGACTAGCATTGGCACCGGGGAGCTGTTTTTT
-	TRBJ2-7	TRBV25-1	TRBD2	CASTPGAGASYEQYF	TGTGCCAGCACCCCTGGGGCGGGAGCGAGCTACGAGCAGTACTTC
-	TRBJ2-6	TRBV15	-	CATSSGTTGSGANVLTF	TGTGCCACCAGCAGCGGTACGACAGGCTCTGGGGCCAACGTCCTGACTTTC
-	TRBJ2-5	TRBV5-1	TRBD1	CASSASGTGHQETQYF	TGCGCCAGCAGCGCTTCCGGGACAGGGCACCAAGAGACCCAGTACTTC
-	TRBJ2-7	TRBV27	TRBD1	CASRTRGREQYF	TGTGCCAGCAGAACCAGGGGGCGCGAGCAGTACTTC
-	TRBJ2-1	TRBV5-1	-	CASIGTTGTYNEQFF	TGCGCCAGCATAGGCACTACGGGAACCTACAATGAGCAGTTCTTC
few	TRBJ2-4	TRBV5-5	-	CASSLAGGATKNIQYF	TGTGCCAGCAGCTTGGCGGGGGGCGCGACCAAAAACATTCAGTACTTC
-	TRBJ1-1	TRBV10-1	TRBD1	CASSRALRGANTEAFF	TGCGCCAGCAGTCGGGCGCTCAGGGGGGCGAACACTGAAGCTTTCTTT
-	TRBJ1-4	TRBV18	-	CASSPRQDSTSEKLFF	TGTGCCAGCTCACCTCGTCAGGATTCGACGTCCGAAAAACTGTTTTTT
-	TRBJ1-3	TRBV29-1	-	CSVFDSVSGNTIYF	TGCAGCGTTTTTGACAGTGTCTCTGGAAACACCATATATTTT
-	TRBJ1-1	TRBV27	-	CASKDSLGLNTEAFF	TGTGCCAGCAAGGACAGTTTAGGGTTGAACACTGAAGCTTTCTTT
-	TRBJ1-2	TRBV28	TRBD1	CASSLPTGAGYGYTF	TGTGCCAGCAGTTTACCGACAGGGGCAGGCTATGGCTACACCTTC
-	TRBJ1-3	TRBV7-9	-	CASSLGTAGNTIYF	TGTGCCAGCAGCTTAGGGACTGCTGGAAACACCATATATTTT
-	TRBJ2-7	TRBV6-2/TRBV6-3	TRBD2	CASSSSGTIFTYEQYF	TGTGCCAGCAGCTCGTCCGGGACTATATTTACCTACGAGCAGTACTTC
-	TRBJ2-1	TRBV6-5	TRBD2	CASSYTGTSGYEQFF	TGTGCCAGCAGTTACACCGGGACTAGCGGTTATGAGCAGTTCTTC
-	TRBJ2-5	TRBV6-1	TRBD2	CASSEDGRETQYF	TGTGCCAGCAGTGAAGACGGGAGGGAGACCCAGTACTTC
few	TRBJ2-3	TRBV18	TRBD1	CASSPTGGVLDTQYF	TGTGCCAGCTCACCGACAGGGGGCGTTTTAGATACGCAGTATTTT
-	TRBJ2-7	TRBV19	TRBD2	CASSVTVTSVYEQYF	TGTGCCAGTAGTGTGACGGTGACTAGCGTCTACGAGCAGTACTTC
-	TRBJ2-3	TRBV11-2	TRBD2	CASSSLIAGGTTDTQYF	TGTGCCAGCAGCTCATTAATAGCGGGAGGGACCACAGATACGCAGTATTTT
-	TRBJ2-5	TRBV3-1/TRBV3-2	TRBD1	CASSQDGTGEETQYF	TGTGCCAGCAGCCAGGATGGGACAGGGGAAGAGACCCAGTACTTC
few	TRBJ2-1	TRBV14	TRBD2	CASSPLAGGGSWNEQFF	TGTGCCAGCAGCCCCCTCGCGGGTGGCGGGAGTTGGAATGAGCAGTTCTTC
-	TRBJ2-1	TRBV5-1	-	CASSGSGRSNEQFF	TGCGCCAGCAGCGGGTCAGGGAGGAGTAATGAGCAGTTCTTC
few	TRBJ2-2	TRBV28	-	CAHRGHSNTGELFF	TGTGCCCACCGGGGTCACTCGAACACCGGGGAGCTGTTTTTT
once	TRBJ1-4	TRBV21-1	-	CASSKEGPWEGTNEKLFF	TGTGCCAGCAGCAAAGAGGGGCCATGGGAGGGGACTAATGAAAAACTGTTTTTT
-	TRBJ1-4	TRBV30	-	CAWNREGVGNEKLFF	TGTGCCTGGAATAGGGAGGGGGTTGGTAATGAAAAACTGTTTTTT
once	TRBJ1-1	TRBV5-1	-	CASSYTTGYTEAFF	TGCGCCAGCAGCTATACCACAGGCTACACTGAAGCTTTCTTT
-	TRBJ1-1	TRBV20-1	-	CSALNTEAFF	TGCAGTGCTTTAAACACTGAAGCTTTCTTT
-	TRBJ1-1	TRBV27	TRBD1	CASSLSRQGARTEAFF	TGTGCCAGCAGTTTATCCCGACAGGGGGCCAGAACTGAAGCTTTCTTT
-	TRBJ2-7	TRBV25-1	TRBD1	CASSGGQGIYEQYF	TGTGCCAGCAGTGGGGGACAGGGGATCTACGAGCAGTACTTC
-	TRBJ2-3	TRBV4-1	TRBD2	CASSKLAGAVDTQYF	TGCGCCAGCAGCAAACTAGCGGGAGCCGTAGATACGCAGTATTTT
once	TRBJ1-6	TRBV5-1	-	CASSLGDSINSPLHF	TGCGCCAGCAGCTTGGGAGACAGTATCAATTCACCCCTCCACTTT
-	TRBJ2-1	TRBV9	-	CASSVAGRTYNEQFF	TGTGCCAGCAGCGTAGCAGGGCGCACCTACAATGAGCAGTTCTTC
-	TRBJ2-2	TRBV27	-	CASSSTNTGELFF	TGTGCCAGCAGTTCTACGAACACCGGGGAGCTGTTTTTT
-	TRBJ1-6	TRBV12-2	-	CASRLDRSFKRESYNSPLHF	TGTGCAAGTCGCTTAGATAGGTCCTTCAAGAGGGAATCCTATAATTCACCCCTCCACTTT
-	TRBJ2-5	TRBV7-2	TRBD2	CASSLGVKREWVTQYF	TGTGCCAGCAGCTTAGGGGTTAAGCGGGAGTGGGTGACCCAGTACTTC
-	TRBJ2-5	TRBV19	TRBD1	CASSLHRGRETQYF	TGTGCCAGTAGTCTACACAGGGGTAGAGAGACCCAGTACTTC
-	TRBJ2-7	TRBV13	-	CASSPNRDITYEQYF	TGTGCCAGCAGCCCTAACCGGGACATAACCTACGAGCAGTACTTC
-	TRBJ2-1	TRBV11-2	-	CASSFGTNNEQFF	TGTGCCAGCAGCTTCGGGACAAACAATGAGCAGTTCTTC
many	TRBJ2-2	TRBV28	-	CASSLGWGRGTGELFF	TGTGCCAGCAGTTTAGGCTGGGGGCGCGGGACCGGGGAGCTGTTTTTT
-	TRBJ1-5	TRBV19	TRBD1	CASSRPGTDSNQPQHF	TGTGCCAGTAGTCGTCCCGGGACAGATAGCAATCAGCCCCAGCATTTT
-	TRBJ2-5	TRBV9	TRBD2	CASSVGGTSGRETQYF	TGTGCCAGCAGCGTAGGGGGGACTAGCGGGAGGGAGACCCAGTACTTC
-	TRBJ2-6	TRBV5-1	TRBD2	CASSWTSGRSGANVLTF	TGCGCCAGCAGCTGGACTAGCGGGAGGTCTGGGGCCAACGTCCTGACTTTC
-	TRBJ2-7	TRBV5-1	-	CASSLEGVYYEQYF	TGCGCCAGCAGCTTGGAGGGAGTATACTACGAGCAGTACTTC